This TCR beta chain comes out of a study of blood T cell repertoires in COVID-19. With 5 bases clipped from V and 6 bases from J, the junction kept 8 bases outside the gene matches. This CDR3 has 15 amino acids. From germline, CDR1 is SGHTA and CDR2 FQGNSA. Measured with immunoSEQ multiplex PCR; TCRdb has only the in-frame clones, and not every one. The sample comprises 150,000 to 200,000 clones, approximately 91% of which are singletons, and 5.5% to 7.5% rests with the top ten. The source of this sequence is a man aged 35 to 55 with acute or convalescent COVID-19. The rearrangement joins TRBV7-2 to TRBJ2-3; 10 nucleotides line up with TRBD1. Sequencing was performed on peripheral blood. The CDR3 sequence: CASSQLDRGRDTQYF. CDR3 DNA sequence: TGTGCCAGCAGCCAACTTGACAGGGGGCGTGATACGCAGTATTTT.